This TCR beta chain is drawn from a study of blood T cell repertoires in COVID-19. As for the study in general: The United States, Italy and Spain supplied acute and convalescent COVID-19 samples. From T cells, B-cell-depleted T cells, or PBMCs came the material, which was cDNA or gDNA.

With 4 bases clipped from V and 4 bases from J, the junction kept 6 bases outside the gene matches. The CDR3 is 15 amino acids. Germline values: CDR1 SGHAT, CDR2 FQNNGV. As processed by the authors: Estimation of nucleated cell counts relied on the amplification of reference gene primers. The table came from immunoSEQ multiplex PCR; TCRdb's copy has only in-frame clones and leaves some out. V and J calls and clone size are given by that table; D and trimming were obtained from the DNA. The sample yields over 150,000 clones, under 90% seen once. This chain joins TRBV11-2 and TRBJ2-5, with TRBD2 matching 10 bases. The sequence derives from a human donor in a cohort sampled during active COVID-19. Source material: peripheral blood. The chain's CDR3 is CASSSTSGGGETQYF. The CDR3 bases are TGTGCCAGCAGCTCCACCAGCGGGGGGGGAGAGACCCAGTACTTC.